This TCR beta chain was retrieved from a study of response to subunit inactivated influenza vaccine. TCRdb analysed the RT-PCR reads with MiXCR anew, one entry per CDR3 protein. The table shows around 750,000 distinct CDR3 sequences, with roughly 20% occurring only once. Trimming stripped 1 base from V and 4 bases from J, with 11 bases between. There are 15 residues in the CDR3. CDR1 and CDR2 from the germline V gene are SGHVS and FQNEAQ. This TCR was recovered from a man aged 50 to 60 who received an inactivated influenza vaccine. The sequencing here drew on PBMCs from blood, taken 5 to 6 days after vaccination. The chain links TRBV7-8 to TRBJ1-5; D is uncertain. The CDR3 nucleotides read TGTGCCAGCAGCTTAGTTACGACCACTAATCAGCCCCAGCATTTT. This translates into CASSLVTTTNQPQHF.